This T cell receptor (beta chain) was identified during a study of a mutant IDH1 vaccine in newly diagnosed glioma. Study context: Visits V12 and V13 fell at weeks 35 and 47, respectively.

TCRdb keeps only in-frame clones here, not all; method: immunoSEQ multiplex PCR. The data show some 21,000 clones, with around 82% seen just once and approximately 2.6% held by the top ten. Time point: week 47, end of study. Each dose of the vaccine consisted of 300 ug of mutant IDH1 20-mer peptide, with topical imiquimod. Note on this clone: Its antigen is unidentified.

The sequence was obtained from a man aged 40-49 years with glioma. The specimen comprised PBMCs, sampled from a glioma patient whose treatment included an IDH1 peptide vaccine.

The CDR3 bases are TGTGCCAGCAGCGAGCGGAGCGGAGGGTTTACCGGGGAGCTGTTTTTT. It specifies CASSERSGGFTGELFF. This chain connects TRBV9 to TRBJ2-2, with TRBD2 as a possible D gene (6 bases). V dropped 3 bases and J dropped 5 bases, with 17 bases sitting between them. The CDR3 covers 16 residues. The germline CDR1 and CDR2 sequences are SGDLS and YYNGEE. Variable domain in full (rest from reference TRBV9 and TRBJ2-2): DSGVTQTPKHLITATGQRVTLRCSPRSGDLSVYWYQQSLDQGLQFLIQYYNGEERAKGNILERFSAQQFPDLHSELNLSSLELGDSALYFCASSERSGGFTGELFFGEGSRLTVL.